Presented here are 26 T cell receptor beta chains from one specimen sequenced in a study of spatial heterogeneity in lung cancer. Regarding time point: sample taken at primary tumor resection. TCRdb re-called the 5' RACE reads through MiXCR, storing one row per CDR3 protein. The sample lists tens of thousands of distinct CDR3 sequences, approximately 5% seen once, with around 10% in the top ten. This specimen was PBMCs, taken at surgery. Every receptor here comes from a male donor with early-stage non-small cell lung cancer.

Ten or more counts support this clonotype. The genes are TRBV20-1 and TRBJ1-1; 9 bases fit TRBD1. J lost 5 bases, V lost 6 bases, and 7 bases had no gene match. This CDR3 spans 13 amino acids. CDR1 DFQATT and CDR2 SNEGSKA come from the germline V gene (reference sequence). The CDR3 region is CSAPGTGMTEAFF. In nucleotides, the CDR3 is TGCAGTGCCCCCGGGACAGGGATGACTGAAGCTTTCTTT.

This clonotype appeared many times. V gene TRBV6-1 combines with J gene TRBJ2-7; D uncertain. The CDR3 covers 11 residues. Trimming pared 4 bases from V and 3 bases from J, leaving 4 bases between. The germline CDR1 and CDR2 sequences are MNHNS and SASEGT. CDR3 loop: CASSASYEQYF. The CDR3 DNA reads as TGTGCCAGCAGTGCCAGCTACGAGCAGTACTTC.

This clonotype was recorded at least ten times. This chain's CDR3 is CASSPTGQTNYNEQFF. The CDR3 DNA follows: TGTGCCAGCAGCCCAACGGGACAGACCAACTACAATGAGCAGTTCTTC. V is TRBV9 and J is TRBJ2-1, with 7 nucleotides matching TRBD1. Per germline, CDR1 SGDLS and CDR2 YYNGEE. The V and J ends lost 4 bases and 3 bases, in that order; junction bases with no gene match: 10. The CDR3 is made up of 16 amino acids.

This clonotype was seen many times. CDR3 in amino acids: CSVRGLEFEQFF. CDR3 sequence (DNA): TGCAGTGTCAGAGGCTTAGAGTTTGAGCAGTTCTTC. V and J are TRBV20-1 and TRBJ2-1; D remains ambiguous. The germline V and J ends were trimmed by 7 bases and 9 bases, with 16 bases remaining between them. Germline CDR1 DFQATT, CDR2 SNEGSKA (reference sequence). The CDR3 is 12 amino acids.

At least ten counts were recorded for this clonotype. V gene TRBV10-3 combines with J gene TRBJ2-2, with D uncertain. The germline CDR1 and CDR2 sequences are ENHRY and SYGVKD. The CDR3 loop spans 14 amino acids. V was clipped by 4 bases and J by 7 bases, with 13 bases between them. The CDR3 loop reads CAISARTGGGELFF. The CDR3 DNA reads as TGTGCCATCAGTGCCCGGACGGGCGGCGGGGAGCTGTTTTTT.

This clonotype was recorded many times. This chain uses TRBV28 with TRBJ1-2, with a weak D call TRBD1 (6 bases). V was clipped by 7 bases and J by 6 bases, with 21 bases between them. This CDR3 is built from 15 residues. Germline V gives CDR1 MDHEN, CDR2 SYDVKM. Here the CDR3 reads CASTLPSTGNHGYTF. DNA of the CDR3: TGTGCCAGCACCTTACCTAGTACAGGGAACCATGGCTACACCTTC.

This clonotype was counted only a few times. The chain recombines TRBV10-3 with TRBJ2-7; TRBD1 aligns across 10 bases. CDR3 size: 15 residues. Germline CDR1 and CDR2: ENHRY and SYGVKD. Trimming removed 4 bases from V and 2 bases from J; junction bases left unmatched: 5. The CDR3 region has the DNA TGTGCCATCAGTGCCCCGGGACAGGGGACCTACGAGCAGTACTTC. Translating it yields CAISAPGQGTYEQYF.

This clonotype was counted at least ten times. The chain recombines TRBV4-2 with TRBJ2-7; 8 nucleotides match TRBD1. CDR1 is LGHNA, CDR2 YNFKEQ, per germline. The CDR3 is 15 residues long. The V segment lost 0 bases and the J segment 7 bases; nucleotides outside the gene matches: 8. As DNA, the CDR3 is TGTGCCAGCAGCCAAGATAGGCAGGGGGCGAATGAGCAGTACTTC. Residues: CASSQDRQGANEQYF.

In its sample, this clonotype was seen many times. CDR3 coding DNA: TGCGCCAGCAGCTACGGGCAACAGGGCCCAAGCACAGATACGCAGTATTTT. It specifies CASSYGQQGPSTDTQYF. This sequence joins TRBV5-1 and TRBJ2-3, with a tentative D call TRBD1 (6 bases). The germline V gene has CDR1 SGHRS and CDR2 YFSETQ. Between the trimmed V and J ends, which lost 3 bases and 0 bases, there was a span of 17 bases. The CDR3 length is 17 residues.

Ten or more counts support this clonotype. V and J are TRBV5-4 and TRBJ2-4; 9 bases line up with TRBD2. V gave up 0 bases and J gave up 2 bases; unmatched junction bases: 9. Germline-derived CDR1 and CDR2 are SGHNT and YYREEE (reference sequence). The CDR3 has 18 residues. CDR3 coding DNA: TGTGCCAGCAGCTTGGCCGCTAGCGGGGCGCACTCCAAAAACATTCAGTACTTC. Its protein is CASSLAASGAHSKNIQYF.

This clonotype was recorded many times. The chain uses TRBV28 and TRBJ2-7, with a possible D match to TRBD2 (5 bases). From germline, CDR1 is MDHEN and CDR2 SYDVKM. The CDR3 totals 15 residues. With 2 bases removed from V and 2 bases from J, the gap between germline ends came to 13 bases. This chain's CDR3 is CASSLERVYTYEQYF. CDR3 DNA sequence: TGTGCCAGCAGTTTAGAGAGGGTTTACACCTACGAGCAGTACTTC.

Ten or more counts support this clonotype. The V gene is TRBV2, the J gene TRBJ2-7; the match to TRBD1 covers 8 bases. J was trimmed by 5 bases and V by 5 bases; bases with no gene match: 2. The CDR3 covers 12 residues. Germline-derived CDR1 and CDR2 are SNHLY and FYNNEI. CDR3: CASSTTGDEQYF. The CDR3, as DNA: TGTGCCAGCAGTACGACAGGGGACGAGCAGTACTTC. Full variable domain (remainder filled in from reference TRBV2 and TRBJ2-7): EPEVTQTPSHQVTQMGQEVILRCVPISNHLYFYWYRQILGQKVEFLVSFYNNEISEKSEIFDDQFSVERPDGSNFTLKIRSTKLEDSAMYFCASSTTGDEQYFGPGTRLTVT.

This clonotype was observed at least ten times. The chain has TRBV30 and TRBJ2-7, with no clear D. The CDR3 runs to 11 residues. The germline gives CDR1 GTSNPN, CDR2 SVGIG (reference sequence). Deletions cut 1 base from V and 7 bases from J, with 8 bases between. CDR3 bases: TGTGCCTGGAGTGGCGGTGGGGAGCAGTACTTC. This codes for CAWSGGGEQYF.

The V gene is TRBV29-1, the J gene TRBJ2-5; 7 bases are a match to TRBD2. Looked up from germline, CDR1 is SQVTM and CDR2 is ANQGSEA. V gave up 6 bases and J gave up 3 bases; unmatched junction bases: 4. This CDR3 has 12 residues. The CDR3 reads CSVGLAEETQYF. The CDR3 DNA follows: TGCAGCGTCGGTCTAGCGGAAGAGACCCAGTACTTC.

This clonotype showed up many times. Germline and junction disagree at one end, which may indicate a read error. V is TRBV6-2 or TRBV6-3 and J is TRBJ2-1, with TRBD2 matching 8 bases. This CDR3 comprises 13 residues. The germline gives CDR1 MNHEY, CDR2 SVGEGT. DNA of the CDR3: TGTGCCAGCAACTCCCGATGGGGACTAGGACCACTCTTC. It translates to CASNSRWGLGPLF.

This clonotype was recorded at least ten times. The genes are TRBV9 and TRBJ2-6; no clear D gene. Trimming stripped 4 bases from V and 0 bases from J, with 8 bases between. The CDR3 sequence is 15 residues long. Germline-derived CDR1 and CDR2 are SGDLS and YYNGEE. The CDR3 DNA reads TGTGCCAGCAGCTCGGCAGTCTCTGGGGCCAACGTCCTGACTTTC. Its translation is CASSSAVSGANVLTF.

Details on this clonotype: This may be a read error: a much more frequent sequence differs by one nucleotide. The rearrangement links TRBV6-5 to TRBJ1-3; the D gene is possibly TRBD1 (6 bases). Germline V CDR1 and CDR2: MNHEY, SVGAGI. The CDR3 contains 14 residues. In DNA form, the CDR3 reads TGTGTCAGCAGTTACGACGGGGGCGGAAACACCATATATTTT. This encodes CVSSYDGGGNTIYF.

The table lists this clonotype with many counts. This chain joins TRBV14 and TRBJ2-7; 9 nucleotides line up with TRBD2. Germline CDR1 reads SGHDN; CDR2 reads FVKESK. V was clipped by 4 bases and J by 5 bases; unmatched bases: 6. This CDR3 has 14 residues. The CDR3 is CASSRRSGRDEQYF. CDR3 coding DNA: TGTGCCAGCAGCCGGCGTAGCGGGAGAGACGAGCAGTACTTC. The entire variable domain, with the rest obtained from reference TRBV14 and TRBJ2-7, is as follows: EAGVTQFPSHSVIEKGQTVTLRCDPISGHDNLYWYRRVMGKEIKFLLHFVKESKQDESGMPNNRFLAERTGGTYSTLKVQPAELEDSGVYFCASSRRSGRDEQYFGPGTRLTVT.

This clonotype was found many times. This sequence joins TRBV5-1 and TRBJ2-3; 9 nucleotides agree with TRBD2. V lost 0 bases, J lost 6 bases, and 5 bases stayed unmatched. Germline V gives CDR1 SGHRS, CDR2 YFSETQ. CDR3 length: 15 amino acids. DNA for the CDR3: TGCGCCAGCAGCTTGGAAGTAGCGGGAGCGGATACGCAGTATTTT. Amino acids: CASSLEVAGADTQYF. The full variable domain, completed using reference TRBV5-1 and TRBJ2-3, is KAGVTQTPRYLIKTRGQQVTLSCSPISGHRSVSWYQQTPGQGLQFLFEYFSETQRNKGNFPGRFSGRQFSNSRSEMNVSTLELGDSALYLCASSLEVAGADTQYFGPGTRLTVL.

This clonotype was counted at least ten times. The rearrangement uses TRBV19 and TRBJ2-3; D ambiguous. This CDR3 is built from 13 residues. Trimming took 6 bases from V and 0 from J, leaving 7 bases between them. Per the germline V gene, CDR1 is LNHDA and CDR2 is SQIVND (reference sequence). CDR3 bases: TGTGCCAGTAGACCTCTTAGCACAGATACGCAGTATTTT. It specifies CASRPLSTDTQYF.

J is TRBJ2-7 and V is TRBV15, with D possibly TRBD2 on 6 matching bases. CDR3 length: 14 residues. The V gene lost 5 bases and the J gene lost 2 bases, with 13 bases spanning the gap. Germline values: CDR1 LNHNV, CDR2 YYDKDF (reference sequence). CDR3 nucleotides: TGTGCCACCAGCGAGGATGGAGGGACCTACGAGCAGTACTTC. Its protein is CATSEDGGTYEQYF.

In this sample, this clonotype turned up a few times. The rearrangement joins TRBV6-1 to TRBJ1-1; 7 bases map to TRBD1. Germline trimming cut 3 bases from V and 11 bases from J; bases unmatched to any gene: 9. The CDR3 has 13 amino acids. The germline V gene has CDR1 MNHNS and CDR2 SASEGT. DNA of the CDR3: TGTGCCAGCAGTGAGACAGGGATTCGTAGGGCTTTCTTT. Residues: CASSETGIRRAFF.

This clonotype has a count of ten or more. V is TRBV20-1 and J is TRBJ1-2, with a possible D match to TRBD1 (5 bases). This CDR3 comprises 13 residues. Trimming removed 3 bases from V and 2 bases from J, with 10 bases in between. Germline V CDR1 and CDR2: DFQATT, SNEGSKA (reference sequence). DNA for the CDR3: TGCAGTGCTAGCGTGCCAGGGAACTATGGCTACACCTTC. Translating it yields CSASVPGNYGYTF.

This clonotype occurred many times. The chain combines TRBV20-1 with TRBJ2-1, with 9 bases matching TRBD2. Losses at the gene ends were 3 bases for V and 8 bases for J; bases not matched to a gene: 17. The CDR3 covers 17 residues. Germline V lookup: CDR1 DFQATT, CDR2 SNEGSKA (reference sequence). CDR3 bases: TGCAGTGCTAGGGATCGGACAAGGAGCGGGAGGATCGATGAGCAGTTCTTC. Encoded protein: CSARDRTRSGRIDEQFF.

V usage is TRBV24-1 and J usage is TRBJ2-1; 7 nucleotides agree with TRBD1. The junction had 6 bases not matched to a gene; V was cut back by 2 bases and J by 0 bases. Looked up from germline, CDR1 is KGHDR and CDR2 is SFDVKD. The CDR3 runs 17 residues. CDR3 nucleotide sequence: TGTGCCACCAGTGATTCAAAGGGACAGACCTCCTACAATGAGCAGTTCTTC. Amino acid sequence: CATSDSKGQTSYNEQFF.

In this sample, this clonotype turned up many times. CDR3 DNA sequence: TGTGCCATCACGCAAGATTATAGCAATCAGCCCCAGCATTTT. This codes for CAITQDYSNQPQHF. The chain combines TRBV10-3 with TRBJ1-5; D uncertain. The germline gives CDR1 ENHRY, CDR2 SYGVKD. The CDR3 is made up of 14 amino acids. Trimming left V 7 bases short and J 0 bases short, with 10 bases between.